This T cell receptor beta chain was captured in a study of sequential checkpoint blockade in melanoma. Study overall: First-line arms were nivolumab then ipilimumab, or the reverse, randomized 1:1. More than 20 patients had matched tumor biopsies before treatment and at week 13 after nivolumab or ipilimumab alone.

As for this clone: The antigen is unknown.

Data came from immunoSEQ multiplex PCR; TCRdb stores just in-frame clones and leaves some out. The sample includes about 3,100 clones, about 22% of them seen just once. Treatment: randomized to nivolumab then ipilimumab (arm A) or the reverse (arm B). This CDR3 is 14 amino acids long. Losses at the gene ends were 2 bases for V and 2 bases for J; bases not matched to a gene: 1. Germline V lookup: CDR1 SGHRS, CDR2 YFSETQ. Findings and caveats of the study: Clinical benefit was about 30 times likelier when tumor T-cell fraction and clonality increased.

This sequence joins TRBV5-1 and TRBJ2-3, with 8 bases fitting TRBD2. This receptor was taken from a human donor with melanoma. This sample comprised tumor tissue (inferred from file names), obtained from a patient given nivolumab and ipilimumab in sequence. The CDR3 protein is CASSFGLATDTQYF. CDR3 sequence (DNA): TGCGCCAGCAGCTTCGGACTAGCCACAGATACGCAGTATTTT.